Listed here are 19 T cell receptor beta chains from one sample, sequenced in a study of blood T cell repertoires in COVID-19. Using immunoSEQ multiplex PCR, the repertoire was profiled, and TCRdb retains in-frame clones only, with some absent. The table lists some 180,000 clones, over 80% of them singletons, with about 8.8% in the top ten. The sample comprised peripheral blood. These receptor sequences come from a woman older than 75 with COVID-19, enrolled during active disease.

The CDR3 loop is CASSMQQLSGNTIYF. The CDR3 bases are TGTGCCAGTAGTATGCAACAGCTCTCTGGAAACACCATATATTTT. V is TRBV19 and J is TRBJ1-3; D remains unclear. The V gene's germline CDR1 is LNHDA and CDR2 SQIVND (reference sequence). The CDR3 length is 15 residues. V lost 3 bases and J 0 bases, leaving 9 bases between the germline ends.

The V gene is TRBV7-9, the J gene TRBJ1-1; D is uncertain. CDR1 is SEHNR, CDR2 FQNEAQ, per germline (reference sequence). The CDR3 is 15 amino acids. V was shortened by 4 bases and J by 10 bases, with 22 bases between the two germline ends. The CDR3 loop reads CASSSTNRGPKAAFF. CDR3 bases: TGTGCCAGCAGCTCGACGAACCGAGGCCCCAAGGCAGCTTTCTTT.

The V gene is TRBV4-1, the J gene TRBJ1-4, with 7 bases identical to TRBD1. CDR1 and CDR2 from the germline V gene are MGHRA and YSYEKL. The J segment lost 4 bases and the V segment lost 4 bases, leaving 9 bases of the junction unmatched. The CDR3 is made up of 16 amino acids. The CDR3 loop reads CASSRTGAVNNEKLFF. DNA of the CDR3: TGCGCCAGCAGCCGCACAGGGGCCGTTAATAATGAAAAACTGTTTTTT.

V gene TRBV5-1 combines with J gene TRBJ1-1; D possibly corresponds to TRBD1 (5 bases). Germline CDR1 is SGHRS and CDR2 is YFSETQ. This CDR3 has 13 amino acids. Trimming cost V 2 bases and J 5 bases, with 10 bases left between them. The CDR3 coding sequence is TGCGCCAGCAGCTTTGACAGAGGTACTGAAGCTTTCTTT. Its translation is CASSFDRGTEAFF.

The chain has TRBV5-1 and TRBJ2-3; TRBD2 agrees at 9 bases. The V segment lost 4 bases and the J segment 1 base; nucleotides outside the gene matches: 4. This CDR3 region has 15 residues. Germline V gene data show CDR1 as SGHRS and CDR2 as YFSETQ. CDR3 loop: CASSNIAGGTDTQYF. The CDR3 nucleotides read TGCGCCAGCAGCAATATAGCGGGGGGCACAGATACGCAGTATTTT.

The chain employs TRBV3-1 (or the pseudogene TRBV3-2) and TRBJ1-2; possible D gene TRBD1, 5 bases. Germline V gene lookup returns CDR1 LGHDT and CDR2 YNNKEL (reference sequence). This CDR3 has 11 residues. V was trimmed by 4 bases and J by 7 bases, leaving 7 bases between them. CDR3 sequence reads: CASSPGAGYTF. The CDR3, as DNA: TGTGCCAGCAGCCCTGGGGCTGGCTACACCTTC.

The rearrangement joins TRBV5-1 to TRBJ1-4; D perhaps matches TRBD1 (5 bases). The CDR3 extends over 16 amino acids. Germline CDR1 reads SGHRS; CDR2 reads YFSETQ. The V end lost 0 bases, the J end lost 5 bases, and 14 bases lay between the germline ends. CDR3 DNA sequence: TGCGCCAGCAGCTTGGGCCCCCGGGGGGGGAATGAAAAACTGTTTTTT. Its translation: CASSLGPRGGNEKLFF.

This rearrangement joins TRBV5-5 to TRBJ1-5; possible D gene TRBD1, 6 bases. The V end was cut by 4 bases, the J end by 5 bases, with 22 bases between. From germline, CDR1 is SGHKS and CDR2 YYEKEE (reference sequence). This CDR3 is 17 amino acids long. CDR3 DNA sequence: TGTGCCAGCAGCAAACTCCCGGAGGGGGGGAGTCATCAGCCCCAGCATTTT. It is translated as CASSKLPEGGSHQPQHF.

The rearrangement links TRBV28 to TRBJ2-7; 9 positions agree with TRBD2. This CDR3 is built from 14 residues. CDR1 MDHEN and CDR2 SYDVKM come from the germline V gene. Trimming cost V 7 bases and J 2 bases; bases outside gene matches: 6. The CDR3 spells CASTAGGTTYEQYF. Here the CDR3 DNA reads TGTGCCAGCACCGCGGGGGGGACCACCTACGAGCAGTACTTC.

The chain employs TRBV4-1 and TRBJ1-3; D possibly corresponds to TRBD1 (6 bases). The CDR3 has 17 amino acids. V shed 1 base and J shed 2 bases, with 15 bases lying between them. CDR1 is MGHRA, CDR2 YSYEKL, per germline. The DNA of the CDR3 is TGCGCCAGCAGCCAAGCCACGTCAGGGGCGGCTGGAAACACCATATATTTT. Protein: CASSQATSGAAGNTIYF.

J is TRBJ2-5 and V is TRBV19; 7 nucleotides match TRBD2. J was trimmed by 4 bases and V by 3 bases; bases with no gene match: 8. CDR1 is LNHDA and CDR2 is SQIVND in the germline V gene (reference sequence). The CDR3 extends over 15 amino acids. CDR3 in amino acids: CASSIGGSKGETQYF. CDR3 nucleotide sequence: TGTGCCAGTAGTATCGGCGGGAGTAAAGGAGAGACCCAGTACTTC.

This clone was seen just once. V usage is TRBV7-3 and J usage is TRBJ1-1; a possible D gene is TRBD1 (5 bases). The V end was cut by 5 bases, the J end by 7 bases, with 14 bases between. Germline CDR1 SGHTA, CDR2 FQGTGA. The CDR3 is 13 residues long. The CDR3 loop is CASSVAGDREAFF. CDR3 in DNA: TGTGCCAGCAGCGTAGCGGGGGACCGTGAAGCTTTCTTT.

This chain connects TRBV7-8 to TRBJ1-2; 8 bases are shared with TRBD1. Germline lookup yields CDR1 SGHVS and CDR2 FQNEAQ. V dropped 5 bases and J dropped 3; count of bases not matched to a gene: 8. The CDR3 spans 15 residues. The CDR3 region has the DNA TGTGCCAGCAGCCTCTCGGGACAGGCATACTATGGCTACACCTTC. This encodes CASSLSGQAYYGYTF.

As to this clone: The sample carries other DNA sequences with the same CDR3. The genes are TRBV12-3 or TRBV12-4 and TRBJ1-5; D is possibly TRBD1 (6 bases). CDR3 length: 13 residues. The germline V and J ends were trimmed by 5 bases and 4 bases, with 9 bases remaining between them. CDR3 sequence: CASSQQGNQPQHF. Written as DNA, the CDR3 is TGTGCCAGCAGTCAACAGGGAAATCAGCCCCAGCATTTT.

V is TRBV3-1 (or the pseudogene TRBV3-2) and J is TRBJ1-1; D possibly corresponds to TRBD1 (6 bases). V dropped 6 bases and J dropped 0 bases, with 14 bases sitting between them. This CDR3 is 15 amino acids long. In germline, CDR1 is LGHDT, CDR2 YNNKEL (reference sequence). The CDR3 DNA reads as TGTGCCAGCAGAAAGACAGGTCCCATGAACACTGAAGCTTTCTTT. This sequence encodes CASRKTGPMNTEAFF.

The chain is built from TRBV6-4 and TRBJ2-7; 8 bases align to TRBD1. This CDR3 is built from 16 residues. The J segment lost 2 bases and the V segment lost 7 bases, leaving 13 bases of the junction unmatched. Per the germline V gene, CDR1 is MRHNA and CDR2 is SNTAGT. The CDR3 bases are TGTGCCAGCACAAGACCAGAGGACAGGGAAGCCTACGAGCAGTACTTC. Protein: CASTRPEDREAYEQYF.

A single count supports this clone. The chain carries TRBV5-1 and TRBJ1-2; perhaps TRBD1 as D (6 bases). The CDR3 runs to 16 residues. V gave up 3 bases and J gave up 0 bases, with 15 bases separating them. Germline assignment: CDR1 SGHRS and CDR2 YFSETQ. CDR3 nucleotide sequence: TGCGCCAGCAGCTCAATCCCCCAGGGGACTAACTATGGCTACACCTTC. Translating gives CASSSIPQGTNYGYTF.

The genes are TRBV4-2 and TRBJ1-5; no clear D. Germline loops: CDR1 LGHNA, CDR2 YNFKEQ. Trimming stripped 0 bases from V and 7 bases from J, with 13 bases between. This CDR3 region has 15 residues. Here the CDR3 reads CASSQDSGSGQPQHF. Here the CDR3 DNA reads TGTGCCAGCAGCCAAGATTCGGGATCTGGGCAGCCCCAGCATTTT.

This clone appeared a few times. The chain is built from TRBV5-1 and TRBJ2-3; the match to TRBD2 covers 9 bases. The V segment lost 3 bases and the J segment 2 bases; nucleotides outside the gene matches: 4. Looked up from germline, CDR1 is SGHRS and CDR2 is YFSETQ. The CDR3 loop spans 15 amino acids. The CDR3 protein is CASSSSGVPTDTQYF. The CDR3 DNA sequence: TGCGCCAGCAGCTCTAGCGGGGTCCCCACAGATACGCAGTATTTT.